A single sample is the source of the 19 T cell receptor beta chains below, sequenced in a study of regulatory T cells in long-lasting Graves disease. CDR3 regions were amplified by Arm-PCR using iRepertoire HTBI primers to build TCR beta libraries. TCRdb reprocessed the multiplex PCR reads via MiXCR and lists one record per CDR3 protein. The sample shows approximately 560,000 distinct CDR3 sequences, 15% to 20% of them seen only once. Time point described: newly diagnosed GD, antithyroid drugs for less than 3 months. Construction of the TCR library relied on RNA isolated from PBMCs. The same data also contributed to another study, on T cells in Graves' hyperthyroidism and ophthalmopathy.

The sample in question was peripheral blood mononuclear cells (PBMCs), obtained at new diagnosis, from a patient treated with antithyroid drugs. The receptors originated from a young man with Graves disease.

This clonotype turned up a few times. The chain carries TRBV20-1 and TRBJ2-1, with 7 positions matching TRBD2. Losses at the gene ends were 6 bases for V and 4 bases for J; bases not matched to a gene: 15. The CDR3 is made up of 16 amino acids. From germline, CDR1 is DFQATT and CDR2 SNEGSKA (reference sequence). CDR3 sequence reads: CSALSPGLPIYNEQFF. DNA for the CDR3: TGCAGTGCACTTTCCCCGGGACTACCAATATACAATGAGCAGTTCTTC.

The genes are TRBV2 and TRBJ2-2, with D perhaps being TRBD1 or TRBD2 (5 bases each). The CDR3 extends over 17 amino acids. Trimming took off 0 bases at V and 5 bases at J, with 16 bases between the two ends. The germline gives CDR1 SNHLY, CDR2 FYNNEI. CDR3 amino acids: CASSEASPGLRTGELFF. As DNA, the CDR3 is TGTGCCAGCAGTGAAGCCTCCCCGGGGCTGAGGACCGGGGAGCTGTTTTTT. Combining the CDR3 with reference TRBV2 and TRBJ2-2 gives the whole variable domain EPEVTQTPSHQVTQMGQEVILRCVPISNHLYFYWYRQILGQKVEFLVSFYNNEISEKSEIFDDQFSVERPDGSNFTLKIRSTKLEDSAMYFCASSEASPGLRTGELFFGEGSRLTVL.

V usage is TRBV13 and J usage is TRBJ1-1; 7 positions match TRBD1. The germline gives CDR1 PRHDT, CDR2 FYEKMQ (reference sequence). The V and J ends lost 2 bases and 4 bases, in that order; junction bases with no gene match: 7. This CDR3 contains 15 residues. The CDR3 DNA reads TGTGCCAGCAGCTTAAGTGACAGGGAGGTCACTGAAGCTTTCTTT. It codes for CASSLSDREVTEAFF.

Remarks on this clonotype: This clone may be a read error of a much larger clone one base away. V and J are TRBV7-9 and TRBJ2-3; D gene unclear. Germline V gene sequence: CDR1 SEHNR, CDR2 FQNEAQ (reference sequence). Between the trimmed V and J ends, which lost 5 bases and 1 base, there was a span of 16 bases. CDR3 size: 16 residues. The chain's CDR3 is CASSPRSRLRTDTQYF. DNA for the CDR3: TGTGCCAGCAGCCCGCGTAGTAGGTTACGCACAGATACGCAGTATTTT.

This clonotype showed up many times. The chain is built from TRBV27 and TRBJ2-7, with 9 nucleotides matching TRBD2. CDR3 length equals 16 residues. Germline V gene data show CDR1 as MNHEY and CDR2 as SMNVEV (reference sequence). V shed 5 bases and J 1 base; nucleotides not matched to a gene: 9. CDR3 sequence: CASSPSTSGLSYEQYF. CDR3 bases: TGTGCCAGCAGTCCGTCGACTAGCGGTCTATCCTACGAGCAGTACTTC.

The chain couples TRBV24-1 to TRBJ1-5; D might be TRBD1 (6 bases). Germline lookup yields CDR1 KGHDR and CDR2 SFDVKD. CDR3 length: 13 residues. Trimming cost V 5 bases and J 7 bases, with 11 bases left between them. This CDR3 reads CATSGQQGQPQHF. The CDR3 region has the DNA TGTGCCACCAGTGGTCAACAGGGCCAGCCCCAGCATTTT.

This clonotype was detected only a few times. This chain joins TRBV7-9 and TRBJ2-5; D is uncertain. V dropped 5 bases and J dropped 0 bases, with 10 bases sitting between them. The V gene's germline CDR1 is SEHNR and CDR2 FQNEAQ (reference sequence). The length of the CDR3 is 14 residues. This CDR3 reads CASSMTSYQETQYF. The CDR3 coding sequence is TGTGCCAGCAGCATGACTTCATACCAAGAGACCCAGTACTTC.

This clonotype was seen repeatedly, ten times or more. The chain's CDR3 is CSAPGLAASYEQYF. For the CDR3, the DNA is TGCAGTGCTCCGGGCCTTGCGGCCTCCTACGAGCAGTACTTC. The chain combines TRBV20-1 with TRBJ2-7; D unclear. The V and J ends lost 5 bases and 0 bases respectively, with 14 bases between them. Germline V gives CDR1 DFQATT, CDR2 SNEGSKA (reference sequence). This CDR3 contains 14 residues.

This clonotype was observed a handful of times. The chain's CDR3 is CAWSVTWGDQPQHF. The CDR3 bases are TGTGCCTGGAGTGTAACCTGGGGAGACCAGCCCCAGCATTTT. The genes are TRBV30 and TRBJ1-5; D gene uncertain. The CDR3 is made up of 14 amino acids. V dropped 0 bases and J dropped 7 bases, with 13 bases sitting between them. Germline CDR1 is GTSNPN and CDR2 is SVGIG (reference sequence).

This clonotype was detected ten times or more. This CDR3 reads CASSVSPGTSNQPQHF. The DNA of the CDR3 is TGTGCCAGCTCAGTCTCGCCCGGGACATCAAATCAGCCCCAGCATTTT. The V and J genes are TRBV18 and TRBJ1-5, with D possibly matching TRBD1 (6 bases). The germline gives CDR1 KGHSH, CDR2 LQKENI. Between the trimmed V and J ends, which lost 5 bases and 4 bases, there was a span of 18 bases. The CDR3 totals 16 residues.

As for this clonotype: Given a much more abundant clone one base away, this may be a read error. CDR3 bases: TGTGCCAGCAGACCTCACATGGTGACCCAGTACTTC. This sequence encodes CASRPHMVTQYF. The chain joins TRBV3-1 to TRBJ2-5, with D uncertain. V was shortened by 6 bases and J by 7 bases, with 12 bases between the two germline ends. The CDR3 is 12 residues long. Germline V lookup: CDR1 LGHDT, CDR2 YNNKEL (reference sequence).

The chain uses TRBV5-1 and TRBJ1-2; a possible D gene is TRBD1 (6 bases). V lost 5 bases to trimming and J lost 3 bases, with 11 bases between them. The CDR3 totals 13 residues. The V gene's germline CDR1 is SGHRS and CDR2 YFSETQ. CDR3 sequence (DNA): TGCGCCAGCAGACCACAGGGAGACTATGGCTACACCTTC. It translates to CASRPQGDYGYTF.

This clonotype appeared many times. This sequence joins TRBV6-2 or TRBV6-3 and TRBJ2-2, with 8 bases matching TRBD1. Trimming removed 5 bases from V and 0 bases from J; junction bases left unmatched: 5. CDR1 and CDR2 (germline): MNHEY, SVGEGT. CDR3 size: 16 residues. The CDR3: CASSPPGGTNTGELFF. DNA of the CDR3: TGTGCCAGCAGTCCGCCAGGGGGCACGAACACCGGGGAGCTGTTTTTT.

This clonotype was recorded at least ten times. The J gene is TRBJ2-5, the V gene TRBV28, with a tentative D call TRBD1 (5 bases). V lost 5 bases and J lost 7, with 14 bases in between. Germline-derived CDR1 and CDR2 are MDHEN and SYDVKM. The CDR3 is 13 amino acids. The CDR3 protein is CASSKGPLWTQYF. CDR3 nucleotide sequence: TGTGCCAGCAGTAAGGGGCCGCTGTGGACCCAGTACTTC.

This clonotype has ten or more counts. This chain connects TRBV2 to TRBJ2-1, with TRBD1 matching 10 bases. The CDR3 totals 14 residues. With 9 bases clipped from V and 2 bases from J, the junction kept 4 bases outside the gene matches. CDR1 SNHLY and CDR2 FYNNEI come from the germline V gene. In DNA form, the CDR3 reads TGTGCCAGGGGGGGGACAGGGGCCTACAATGAGCAGTTCTTC. It specifies CARGGTGAYNEQFF.

This clonotype was recorded at least ten times. The chain has TRBV12-5 and TRBJ1-1; D is perhaps TRBD1 (5 bases). Germline V gene lookup returns CDR1 LGHNT and CDR2 FRNRAP. The V gene lost 5 bases and the J gene lost 3 bases, with 16 bases spanning the gap. This CDR3 comprises 15 residues. CDR3 DNA: TGTGCTAGTGGTCTTCTTAGGGGCAGGGACACTGAAGCTTTCTTT. Residues: CASGLLRGRDTEAFF.

This clonotype was counted many times. The chain employs TRBV12-3 or TRBV12-4 and TRBJ2-4, with unresolved D. Trimming removed 8 bases from V and 7 bases from J, with 12 bases in between. The CDR3 contains 12 residues. CDR3 DNA sequence: TGTGCCAGCGGCGTGGGGTCGAACATTCAGTACTTC. It yields the protein CASGVGSNIQYF.

This clonotype was seen only a few times. This chain uses TRBV5-1 with TRBJ2-7; 10 bases align to TRBD2. Unmatched junction bases numbered 7, after V lost 1 base and J lost 3 bases. Germline V lookup: CDR1 SGHRS, CDR2 YFSETQ. This CDR3 has 16 amino acids. CDR3 amino acids: CASSLRASGRVYEQYF. The CDR3 nucleotides read TGCGCCAGCAGCTTGAGGGCTAGCGGGAGAGTCTACGAGCAGTACTTC.

This clonotype was observed many times. The rearrangement uses TRBV6-1 and TRBJ1-2; a weak D match, TRBD1 (6 bases). This CDR3 comprises 13 residues. Germline CDR1 and CDR2: MNHNS and SASEGT. Trimming removed 7 bases at V and 8 bases at J, with 17 bases between. The CDR3 bases are TGTGCCAGCACCGAACGGGACAAAGGGGGCTACACCTTC. This encodes CASTERDKGGYTF.